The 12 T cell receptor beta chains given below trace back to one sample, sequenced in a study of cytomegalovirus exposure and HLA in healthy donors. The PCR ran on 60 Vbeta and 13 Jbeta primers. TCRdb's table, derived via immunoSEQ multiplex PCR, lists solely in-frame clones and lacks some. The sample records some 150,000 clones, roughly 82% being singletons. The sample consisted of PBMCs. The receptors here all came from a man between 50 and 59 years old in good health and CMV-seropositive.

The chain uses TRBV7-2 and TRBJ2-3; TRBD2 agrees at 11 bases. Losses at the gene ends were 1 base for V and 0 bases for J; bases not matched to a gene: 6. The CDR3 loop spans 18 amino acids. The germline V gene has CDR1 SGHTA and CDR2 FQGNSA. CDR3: CASSLVSSGGPSTDTQYF. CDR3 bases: TGTGCCAGCAGCTTAGTGTCTAGCGGGGGGCCGAGCACAGATACGCAGTATTTT.

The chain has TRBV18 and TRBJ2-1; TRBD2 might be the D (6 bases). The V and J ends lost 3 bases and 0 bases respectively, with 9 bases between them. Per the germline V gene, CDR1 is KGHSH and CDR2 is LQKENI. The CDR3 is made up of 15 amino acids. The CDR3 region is CASSPLGGSYNEQFF. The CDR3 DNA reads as TGTGCCAGCTCACCCCTCGGGGGCTCCTACAATGAGCAGTTCTTC.

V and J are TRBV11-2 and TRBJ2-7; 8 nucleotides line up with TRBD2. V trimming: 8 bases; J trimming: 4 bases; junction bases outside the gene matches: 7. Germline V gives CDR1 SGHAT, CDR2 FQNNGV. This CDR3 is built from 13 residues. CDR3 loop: CASGLAGAYEQYF. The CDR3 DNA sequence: TGTGCCAGCGGTCTAGCGGGCGCGTACGAGCAGTACTTC.

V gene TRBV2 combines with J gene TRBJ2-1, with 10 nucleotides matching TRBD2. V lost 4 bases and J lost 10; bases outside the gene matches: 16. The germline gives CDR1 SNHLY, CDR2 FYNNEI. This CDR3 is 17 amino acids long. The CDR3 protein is CASSGRTSGGGFREQFF. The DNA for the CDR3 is TGTGCCAGCAGTGGCCGGACTAGCGGAGGGGGGTTCCGAGAGCAGTTCTTC.

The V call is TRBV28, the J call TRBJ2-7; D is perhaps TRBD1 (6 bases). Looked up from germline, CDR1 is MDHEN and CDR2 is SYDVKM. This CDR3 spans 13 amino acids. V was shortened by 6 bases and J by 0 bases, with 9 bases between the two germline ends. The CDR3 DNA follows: TGTGCCAGCAGGGACAGCAACTCCTACGAGCAGTACTTC. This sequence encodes CASRDSNSYEQYF.

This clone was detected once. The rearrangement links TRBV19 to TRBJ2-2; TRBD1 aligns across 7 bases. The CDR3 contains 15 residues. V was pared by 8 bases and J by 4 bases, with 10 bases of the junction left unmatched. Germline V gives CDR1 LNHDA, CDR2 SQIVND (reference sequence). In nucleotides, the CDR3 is TGTGCCAGTCGGGGACGACAGGGCGGCACCGGGGAGCTGTTTTTT. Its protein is CASRGRQGGTGELFF.

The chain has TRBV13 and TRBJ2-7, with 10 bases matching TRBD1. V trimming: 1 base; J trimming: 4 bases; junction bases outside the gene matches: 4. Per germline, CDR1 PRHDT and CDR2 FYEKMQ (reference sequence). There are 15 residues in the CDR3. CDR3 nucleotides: TGTGCCAGCAGCTTAGCCCCGGACAGGGGGTACGAGCAGTACTTC. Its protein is CASSLAPDRGYEQYF. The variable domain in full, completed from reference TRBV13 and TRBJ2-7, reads AAGVIQSPRHLIKEKRETATLKCYPIPRHDTVYWYQQGPGQDPQFLISFYEKMQSDKGSIPDRFSAQQFSDYHSELNMSSLELGDSALYFCASSLAPDRGYEQYFGPGTRLTVT.

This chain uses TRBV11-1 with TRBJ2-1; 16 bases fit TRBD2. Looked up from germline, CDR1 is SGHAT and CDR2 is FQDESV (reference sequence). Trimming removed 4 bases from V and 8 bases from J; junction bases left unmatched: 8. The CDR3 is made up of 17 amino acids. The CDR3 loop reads CASSSGLAGGGSDEQFF. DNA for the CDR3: TGTGCCAGCAGCTCGGGACTAGCGGGAGGGGGCTCCGATGAGCAGTTCTTC.

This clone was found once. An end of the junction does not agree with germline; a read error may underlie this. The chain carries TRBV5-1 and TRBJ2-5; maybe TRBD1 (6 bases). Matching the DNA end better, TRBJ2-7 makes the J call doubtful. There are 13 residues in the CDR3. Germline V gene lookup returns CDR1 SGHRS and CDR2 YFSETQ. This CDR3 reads CASSLDSPYEQYF. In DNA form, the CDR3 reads TGCGCCAGCAGTTTGGACAGTCCCTACGAGCAGTACTTC.

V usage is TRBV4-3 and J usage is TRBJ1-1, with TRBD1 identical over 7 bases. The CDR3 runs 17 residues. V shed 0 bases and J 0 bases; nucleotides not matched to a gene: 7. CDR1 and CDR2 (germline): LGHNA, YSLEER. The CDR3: CASSQEEGTVMNTEAFF. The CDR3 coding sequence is TGCGCCAGCAGCCAAGAAGAGGGGACAGTCATGAACACTGAAGCTTTCTTT.

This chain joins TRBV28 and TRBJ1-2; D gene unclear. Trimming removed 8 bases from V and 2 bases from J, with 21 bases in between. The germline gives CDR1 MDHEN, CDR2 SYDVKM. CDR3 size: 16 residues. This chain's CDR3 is CASLEVSARTNYGYTF. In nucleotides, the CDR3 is TGTGCCAGCTTGGAGGTCTCGGCGAGGACCAACTATGGCTACACCTTC.

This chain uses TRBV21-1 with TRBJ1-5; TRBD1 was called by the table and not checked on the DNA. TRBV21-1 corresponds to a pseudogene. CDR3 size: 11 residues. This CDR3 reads CASRVQGRQHF. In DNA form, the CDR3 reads TGTGCCAGCAGGGTACAGGGGCGCCAGCATTTT.